The clone carrying this T cell receptor (beta chain) came up many times. J was trimmed by 6 bases and V by 4 bases; bases with no gene match: 7. Germline V gives CDR1 SGHVS, CDR2 FNYEAQ. The CDR3 has 14 residues. Semi-nested PCR with Nested Universal Primer A followed constant-region reverse priming of full-length variable regions. One entry per CDR3 protein, called by TCRdb with MiXCR from the 5' RACE reads. The sample yields 45,000 to 55,000 distinct CDR3 sequences, over 20% seen once. V usage is TRBV7-6 and J usage is TRBJ2-7; 9 bases are a match to TRBD1. The source material was tumor-infiltrating naive CD4+ T cells sorted from the breast tumor. The subset was: naive CD4+ T cells, CD4+CD45RA+CD25-. This receptor was taken from a female donor with breast cancer. The CDR3 protein is CASSSPGQGVEQYF. CDR3 bases: TGTGCCAGCAGCTCCCCGGGACAGGGAGTCGAGCAGTACTTC.